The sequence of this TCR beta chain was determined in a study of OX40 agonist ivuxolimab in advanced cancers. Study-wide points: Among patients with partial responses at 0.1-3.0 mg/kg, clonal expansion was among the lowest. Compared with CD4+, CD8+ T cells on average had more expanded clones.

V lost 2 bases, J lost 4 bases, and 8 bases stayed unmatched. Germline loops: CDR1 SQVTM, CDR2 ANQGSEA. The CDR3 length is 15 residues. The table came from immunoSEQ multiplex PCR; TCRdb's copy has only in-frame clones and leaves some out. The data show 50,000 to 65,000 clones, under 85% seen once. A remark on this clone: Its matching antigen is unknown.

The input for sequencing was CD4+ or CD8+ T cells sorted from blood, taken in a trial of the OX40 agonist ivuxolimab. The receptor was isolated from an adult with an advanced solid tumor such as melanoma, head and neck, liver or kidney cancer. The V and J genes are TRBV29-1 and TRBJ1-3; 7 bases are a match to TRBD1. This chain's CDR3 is CSVEREEDRGNTIYF. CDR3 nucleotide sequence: TGCAGCGTTGAAAGGGAAGAGGACAGGGGAAACACCATATATTTT.